This entry features one TCR beta chain sequence. Its antigen is not known. Germline CDR1 reads MDHEN; CDR2 reads SYDVKM. This CDR3 region has 11 residues. V was pared by 2 bases and J by 9 bases, with 5 bases between. TCRdb reanalysed the reads using MiXCR and keeps one entry per CDR3 protein. The sample yields approximately 730,000 distinct CDR3 sequences, about 28% seen once. The sample comes from a study of T cell repertoires in cytomegalovirus infection. This chain joins TRBV28 and TRBJ2-1, with D unclear. Specimen: cultured CD8+ T cells from PBMCs, collected from culture after CMV antigen stimulation. The origin of this receptor is a human donor in good health (CMV status not recorded). Some clones in this sample may be carry-over from other donors' samples. CDR3 loop: CASSLSLEQFF. CDR3 nucleotide sequence: TGTGCCAGCAGTTTAAGTCTTGAGCAGTTCTTC.